This is a list of T cell receptor beta chains from one sample in a study of T-cell memory formation after mild COVID-19. MiXCR, applied by TCRdb to the 5' RACE reads, yields one record per CDR3 protein. The data contain approximately 480,000 distinct CDR3 sequences, over 15% of them singletons. Sequencing was done on a sample of PBMCs or a T cell subset sorted from them (not recorded which). These receptors all come from an adult woman who had mild COVID-19 (a few samples of this study predate the infection). Cell type and time point are not known. Both conserved end residues are part of each CDR3. D genes are given only for firm matches. Some rows have no size entry. The others give once, few or many, or a class for an expanded clone.

abundance,v_gene,j_gene,d_gene,CDR3nt,CDR3aa
-,TRBV9,TRBJ1-6,-,TGTGCCAGCAGCGTAGGGGACCTTAAAGAGGCCCTCCACTTT,CASSVGDLKEALHF
-,TRBV9,TRBJ2-7,-,TGTGCCAGCAGCGCATGGGGCGGGGAGCAGTACTTC,CASSAWGGEQYF
few,TRBV5-4,TRBJ2-5,-,TGTGCCAGCAGCCCCGCCGGGGGGCGTGAGACCCAGTACTTC,CASSPAGGRETQYF
few,TRBV9,TRBJ2-3,-,TGTGCCAGCACCCCCTCTGGGGCAGTCCATCCAGATACGCAGTATTTT,CASTPSGAVHPDTQYF
-,TRBV7-2,TRBJ2-7,TRBD2,TGTGCCAGCAGCTTAGTGGGCGGGAGCTTGGACGAGCAGTACTTC,CASSLVGGSLDEQYF
-,TRBV6-5,TRBJ1-1,-,TGTGCCAGCAGTGTAACAGGGAAGAACACTGAAGCTTTCTTT,CASSVTGKNTEAFF
few,TRBV2,TRBJ1-1,TRBD1,TGTGCCAGCACTCGAACAGGGGCCGGCGGCACTGAAGCTTTCTTT,CASTRTGAGGTEAFF
-,TRBV5-8,TRBJ2-7,TRBD2,TGTGCCAGCAGTTACGGACTAGCGGGAGGTGAGGAGCAGTACTTC,CASSYGLAGGEEQYF
-,TRBV14,TRBJ2-7,-,TGTGCCAGCAGCCAAAATAGGGACTACGAGCAGTACTTC,CASSQNRDYEQYF
-,TRBV21-1,TRBJ2-6,-,TGTGCCAGCAGCAGAGCCCGGGACGCAAGCTCTGGGGCCAACGTCCTGACTTTC,CASSRARDASSGANVLTF
many,TRBV3-1,TRBJ2-5,TRBD2,TGTGCCAGCAGCCAAGATACGCTAGCGGGGAAAGAGACCCAGTACTTC,CASSQDTLAGKETQYF
-,TRBV12-3/TRBV12-4,TRBJ2-7,-,TGTGCCAGCAGCCCGGGTGGGGGGCATGACGAGCAGTACTTC,CASSPGGGHDEQYF
many,TRBV6-2/TRBV6-3,TRBJ2-3,-,TGTGCCAGCAGCCCGGACAGCCTAGATACGCAGTATTTT,CASSPDSLDTQYF
-,TRBV19,TRBJ2-5,-,TGTGCCAGTAGTGCCCTCCCGGGGTTCCAAGAGACCCAGTACTTC,CASSALPGFQETQYF
-,TRBV2,TRBJ2-1,TRBD2,TGTACCGGACTAGCGGATGTTAACTCCTACAATGAGCAGTTCTTC,CTGLADVNSYNEQFF
few,TRBV6-5,TRBJ1-1,-,TGTGCCAGCAGTTACGATGGGGGCATCACTGAAGCTTTCTTT,CASSYDGGITEAFF
few,TRBV18,TRBJ2-1,TRBD2,TGTGCCAGCTCGCCACCCGGACTAGCGGGAGACAATGAGCAGTTCTTC,CASSPPGLAGDNEQFF
-,TRBV11-2,TRBJ2-7,TRBD2,TGTGCCAGCAGTAACCGTAGGACAAAAGGCCTAGCGGGATTTTCCTACGAGCAGTACTTC,CASSNRRTKGLAGFSYEQYF
-,TRBV6-2/TRBV6-3,TRBJ1-2,-,TGTGCCAGCAGTTACGAGCCGTCTGGCTATGGCTACACCTTC,CASSYEPSGYGYTF
once,TRBV5-4,TRBJ2-7,TRBD2,TGTGCCAGCAGCAAGCCGGGACTAGCGGGGGACGAGCAGTACTTC,CASSKPGLAGDEQYF
many,TRBV20-1,TRBJ2-7,-,TGCAGTGCTAGAAGCGGAGGCAAGTCCTACGAGCAGTACTTC,CSARSGGKSYEQYF
many,TRBV5-1,TRBJ2-1,-,TGCGCCAGCAGCTTGGTGGTAGGAGGGGCCTACAATGAGCAGTTCTTC,CASSLVVGGAYNEQFF
once,TRBV6-6,TRBJ2-5,TRBD2,TGTGCCAGCAGTTACACCACTCCGGGACTAGCGGGGGGTCCAGAGACCCAGTACTTC,CASSYTTPGLAGGPETQYF
-,TRBV20-1,TRBJ2-3,TRBD2,TGCAGTTTTAGCGGGGGAGGTCGGGATACGCAGTATTTT,CSFSGGGRDTQYF
-,TRBV7-6,TRBJ2-5,-,TGTGCCAGCAGCCCTAAGCGAGAGACCCAGTACTTC,CASSPKRETQYF
few,TRBV6-2/TRBV6-3,TRBJ1-5,-,TGTGCCAGCAGTTATTCTGAATATAGCAATCAGCCCCAGCATTTT,CASSYSEYSNQPQHF
few,TRBV6-5,TRBJ1-4,-,TGTGCCAGCAGGCGGGACACCAGTAATGAAAAACTGTTTTTT,CASRRDTSNEKLFF
-,TRBV20-1,TRBJ2-7,-,TGCAGTGCTACCCAGGGGTCTCTACCCTACGAGCAGTACTTC,CSATQGSLPYEQYF
many,TRBV4-1,TRBJ1-4,-,TGCGCCAGCAGCGTACCCGCAGACCAAGGTCTCGGGGGACTGTTTTTT,CASSVPADQGLGGLFF
-,TRBV5-1,TRBJ2-1,-,TGCGCCAGCAGGGCAGGGCTAGATGGCTACAATGAGCAGTTCTTC,CASRAGLDGYNEQFF
-,TRBV13,TRBJ2-1,TRBD1,TGTGCCAGCAGGTGGAGGGGACAGGGTTCCTACAATGAGCAGTTCTTC,CASRWRGQGSYNEQFF
-,TRBV7-3,TRBJ2-3,-,TGTGCCAGCAGCCGACAGAAGGGAGACACAGATACGCAGTATTTT,CASSRQKGDTDTQYF
few,TRBV11-2,TRBJ1-2,TRBD1,TGTGCCAGCAGCCGTAGGACAGGGGATGGCTACACCTTC,CASSRRTGDGYTF
few,TRBV2,TRBJ2-7,-,TGTGCCAGCAAAGGTCAGGTCTCCTACGAGCAGTACTTC,CASKGQVSYEQYF
few,TRBV14,TRBJ2-1,-,TGTGCCAGCAGCCAACTAAGCGCTGGGGATGGTGAGCAGTTCTTC,CASSQLSAGDGEQFF